A single sample gave rise to the 19 T cell receptor beta chains below, sequenced in a study of spatial heterogeneity in lung cancer. TCRdb reprocessed the 5' RACE reads with MiXCR, giving one entry per CDR3 protein. The sample shows 40,000 to 45,000 distinct CDR3 sequences, about 6.5% of them seen only once. The time point here: sample taken at primary tumor resection. The specimen was PBMCs, collected at surgery. Receptors originate from a female donor with early-stage non-small cell lung cancer.

The gene calls are TRBV13 and TRBJ2-3, with 7 nucleotides matching TRBD2. CDR3 length: 15 residues. Trimming took 5 bases from V and 1 from J; bases not matched to a gene: 6. The germline gives CDR1 PRHDT, CDR2 FYEKMQ (reference sequence). CDR3 residues: CASSRDYPGTDTQYF. The CDR3 DNA is TGTGCCAGCAGCCGGGACTATCCTGGCACAGATACGCAGTATTTT.

The gene calls are TRBV4-2 and TRBJ2-7; 11 positions match TRBD2. CDR1 LGHNA and CDR2 YNFKEQ come from the germline V gene. The V segment lost 6 bases and the J segment 2 bases; nucleotides outside the gene matches: 9. CDR3 size: 16 residues. The CDR3 nucleotides are TGTGCCAGCAGTCCGCTAGCGGGGGGACGTCCCTACGAGCAGTACTTC. Its protein is CASSPLAGGRPYEQYF.

V usage is TRBV6-2 or TRBV6-3 and J usage is TRBJ2-7; TRBD1 matches at 7 bases. Unmatched junction bases numbered 6, after V lost 5 bases and J lost 2 bases. The CDR3 extends over 14 amino acids. The germline V gene has CDR1 MNHEY and CDR2 SVGEGT. The CDR3 DNA reads as TGTGCCAGCAGTACGTCAGGGGGAGCCTACGAGCAGTACTTC. Protein sequence: CASSTSGGAYEQYF.

This clonotype occurred many times. CDR3 loop: CASSSRMGRETQYF. CDR3 nucleotides: TGTGCCAGCAGCTCCAGGATGGGGCGAGAGACCCAGTACTTC. The rearrangement uses TRBV2 and TRBJ2-5, with D possibly matching TRBD1 (5 bases). The CDR3 is 14 amino acids. CDR1 SNHLY and CDR2 FYNNEI come from the germline V gene. V shed 6 bases and J shed 4 bases, with 15 bases lying between them.

There are many counts of this clonotype. V is TRBV29-1 and J is TRBJ2-3; D is perhaps TRBD1 or TRBD2 (5 bases each). The CDR3 runs 15 residues. Germline V gene lookup returns CDR1 SQVTM and CDR2 ANQGSEA. The ends were cut back, 3 bases at V and 0 bases at J, with 13 bases in the middle. CDR3 DNA sequence: TGCAGCGTTGAGCCCCAGGGAGTAAGCACAGATACGCAGTATTTT. Amino acid sequence: CSVEPQGVSTDTQYF.

This clonotype was observed many times. This sequence joins TRBV20-1 and TRBJ2-3; TRBD2 aligns across 11 bases. With V trimmed by 1 base and J by 4 bases, 16 bases remained unmatched. This CDR3 has 19 residues. Germline CDR1 DFQATT, CDR2 SNEGSKA (reference sequence). CDR3 residues: CSARVLPSGGPENSDTQYF. CDR3 coding DNA: TGCAGTGCTAGAGTCTTGCCTAGCGGGGGGCCGGAGAACTCAGATACGCAGTATTTT.

This clonotype appeared many times. This CDR3 reads CASSPLIRRGASTDTQYF. In DNA, the CDR3 is TGTGCCAGCTCACCACTCATACGGCGGGGGGCCAGCACAGATACGCAGTATTTT. This chain links TRBV18 with TRBJ2-3, with 8 positions matching TRBD2. Germline CDR1 reads KGHSH; CDR2 reads LQKENI. The CDR3 has 18 residues. J gave up 0 bases and V 1 base, and 9 bases lay outside the gene matches.

This clonotype was found many times. The V gene is TRBV20-1, the J gene TRBJ1-6; D unclear. This CDR3 contains 13 residues. Looked up from germline, CDR1 is DFQATT and CDR2 is SNEGSKA (reference sequence). Trimming pared 4 bases from V and 7 bases from J, leaving 11 bases between. The CDR3 spells CSATRARNSPLHF. The CDR3 DNA follows: TGCAGTGCTACTAGGGCCAGGAATTCACCCCTCCACTTT.

The V call is TRBV11-2, the J call TRBJ1-2; 7 bases are a match to TRBD1. The germline gives CDR1 SGHAT, CDR2 FQNNGV. The trim removed 5 bases at V and 0 bases at J, leaving 27 bases unmatched. The CDR3 contains 22 residues. CDR3 sequence (DNA): TGTGCCAGCAGCCCCATTGGAAGGGACAGTCAGCCCCTCATACCTACTAACTATGGCTACACCTTC. It yields the protein CASSPIGRDSQPLIPTNYGYTF.

V and J are TRBV18 and TRBJ2-4; 7 nucleotides match TRBD1. With 4 bases clipped from V and 8 bases from J, the junction kept 8 bases outside the gene matches. The CDR3 is 14 amino acids. Germline values: CDR1 KGHSH, CDR2 LQKENI. This CDR3 is CASSLADREHIQYF. The CDR3 nucleotides read TGTGCCAGCTCACTAGCCGACAGGGAGCACATTCAGTACTTC.

This clonotype was found many times. The chain combines TRBV20-1 with TRBJ2-3, with TRBD2 as a possible D gene (6 bases). V was pared by 5 bases and J by 2 bases, with 14 bases between. Germline V gene sequence: CDR1 DFQATT, CDR2 SNEGSKA (reference sequence). This CDR3 has 14 amino acids. CDR3 loop: CSAFRGGNTDTQYF. For the CDR3, the DNA is TGCAGTGCTTTTCGGGGCGGGAACACAGATACGCAGTATTTT.

This clonotype was detected ten times or more. The CDR3 DNA reads TGTGCCAGCAGCCAAGAGTGGAGGGGGCTTAATCAGCCCCAGCATTTT. Protein: CASSQEWRGLNQPQHF. This chain connects TRBV3-1 to TRBJ1-5, with 7 bases identical to TRBD1. With V trimmed by 0 bases and J by 4 bases, 6 bases remained unmatched. The CDR3 covers 16 residues. Germline CDR1 and CDR2: LGHDT and YNNKEL (reference sequence).

The chain couples TRBV7-9 to TRBJ2-7; D gene ambiguous. Germline V gene lookup returns CDR1 SEHNR and CDR2 FQNEAQ (reference sequence). The CDR3 has 18 residues. Trimming stripped 2 bases from V and 0 bases from J, with 20 bases between. CDR3 sequence (DNA): TGTGCCAGCAGCTTACTGTGGACCGCTGACCCTAGCTCCTACGAGCAGTACTTC. As protein: CASSLLWTADPSSYEQYF. The variable domain in full, completed from reference TRBV7-9 and TRBJ2-7, reads DTGVSQNPRHKITKRGQNVTFRCDPISEHNRLYWYRQTLGQGPEFLTYFQNEAQLEKSRLLSDRFSAERPKGSFSTLEIQRTEQGDSAMYLCASSLLWTADPSSYEQYFGPGTRLTVT.

The rearrangement joins TRBV10-3 to TRBJ1-4, with D perhaps matching TRBD1 (5 bases). V lost 2 bases, J lost 5 bases, and 12 bases lay in between. The CDR3 runs 15 residues. Germline V gives CDR1 ENHRY, CDR2 SYGVKD. The CDR3 reads CAISEGRVGNEKLFF. CDR3 coding DNA: TGTGCCATCAGTGAGGGCAGGGTGGGAAATGAAAAACTGTTTTTT.

This clonotype was seen repeatedly, ten times or more. The V call is TRBV4-1, the J call TRBJ2-7; TRBD1 matches 10 bases. V trimming: 3 bases; J trimming: 4 bases; junction bases outside the gene matches: 9. The CDR3 extends over 16 amino acids. Germline values: CDR1 MGHRA, CDR2 YSYEKL. Here the CDR3 DNA reads TGCGCCAGCAGCCACCACTTGCCGGGACAGGGGTACGAGCAGTACTTC. Translating gives CASSHHLPGQGYEQYF.

This clonotype showed up many times. V usage is TRBV7-9 and J usage is TRBJ2-1; 10 nucleotides agree with TRBD2. Trimming removed 6 bases from V and 8 bases from J; junction bases left unmatched: 7. This CDR3 has 14 amino acids. CDR1 and CDR2 from the germline V gene are SEHNR and FQNEAQ (reference sequence). Here the CDR3 DNA reads TGTGCCAGCAGTGTAGCGGGGGGCCCCGATGAGCAGTTCTTC. Translating gives CASSVAGGPDEQFF. Full variable domain (missing parts from reference TRBV7-9 and TRBJ2-1): DTGVSQNPRHKITKRGQNVTFRCDPISEHNRLYWYRQTLGQGPEFLTYFQNEAQLEKSRLLSDRFSAERPKGSFSTLEIQRTEQGDSAMYLCASSVAGGPDEQFFGPGTRLTVL.

The chain employs TRBV5-5 and TRBJ2-7; D is tentatively TRBD1 or TRBD2 (6 bases each). CDR3 length: 15 amino acids. The germline V gene has CDR1 SGHKS and CDR2 YYEKEE (reference sequence). V lost 4 bases, J lost 3 bases, and 17 bases lay in between. In nucleotides, the CDR3 is TGTGCCAGCAGCCCGGGGGACACTTTAAGCTACGAGCAGTACTTC. Translating gives CASSPGDTLSYEQYF. Complete variable domain (other parts from reference TRBV5-5 and TRBJ2-7): DAGVTQSPTHLIKTRGQQVTLRCSPISGHKSVSWYQQVLGQGPQFIFQYYEKEERGRGNFPDRFSARQFPNYSSELNVNALLLGDSALYLCASSPGDTLSYEQYFGPGTRLTVT.

This clonotype was found a few times. V gene TRBV6-5 combines with J gene TRBJ2-3, with unresolved D. The length of the CDR3 is 17 residues. Trimming left V 0 bases short and J 0 bases short, with 13 bases between. The germline CDR1 and CDR2 sequences are MNHEY and SVGAGI. Here the CDR3 DNA reads TGTGCCAGCAGTTACTCCCTCGGCGTTTCTAGCACAGATACGCAGTATTTT. This gives the protein CASSYSLGVSSTDTQYF.

In this sample, this clonotype turned up a few times. The V call is TRBV3-1, the J call TRBJ2-7; 8 bases agree with TRBD2. The CDR3 extends over 17 amino acids. Trimming took 4 bases from V and 3 from J; bases not matched to a gene: 14. Looked up from germline, CDR1 is LGHDT and CDR2 is YNNKEL (reference sequence). The CDR3 nucleotides read TGTGCCAGCAGCCGGCGGGGCGGGGGGCCCCAGCGCTACGAGCAGTACTTC. The encoded protein is CASSRRGGGPQRYEQYF.